This T cell receptor (beta chain) was recovered during a study of blood T cell repertoires in COVID-19. Study-wide context: Collection of acute and convalescent COVID-19 samples took place in the United States, Italy and Spain. In each case, the material was cDNA or gDNA derived from T cells, B-cell-depleted T cells, or PBMCs.

The CDR3 is 18 residues long. Germline values: CDR1 KGHDR, CDR2 SFDVKD. V gave up 2 bases and J gave up 0 bases; unmatched junction bases: 6. Authors' methods: From reference gene primer amplification, estimates of nucleated cell counts were derived. Repertoires were generated with immunoSEQ multiplex PCR, while TCRdb's copy carries only in-frame clones and drops some. The DNA gave D and trimming, while V, J and clone size come from that table. The sample holds some 160,000 clones, around nine tenths seen once. Those enrolled in Seattle joined during active infection and were followed longitudinally afterward.

The J gene is TRBJ2-1, the V gene TRBV24-1; TRBD2 matches 10 bases. This receptor was obtained from an elderly woman with COVID-19, enrolled during active disease. The sample comprised peripheral blood. CDR3 sequence (DNA): TGTGCCACCAGTGATTGGGGGACTAGCGACAGCTCCTACAATGAGCAGTTCTTC. The encoded protein is CATSDWGTSDSSYNEQFF.